This T cell receptor beta chain stems from a study of blood T cell repertoires in COVID-19. Assay: immunoSEQ multiplex PCR; the TCRdb copy retains only in-frame clones and omits some. The sample lists under 100,000 clones, approximately 89% seen once, with 17% in the top ten. This CDR3 has 14 amino acids. In germline, CDR1 is SGHAT, CDR2 FQNNGV. The V gene lost 4 bases and the J gene lost 2 bases, with 11 bases spanning the gap. The V and J genes are TRBV11-2 and TRBJ1-1; D gene ambiguous. The receptor was isolated from a human donor in a cohort sampled during active COVID-19. The sequenced sample consisted of peripheral blood. The DNA for the CDR3 is TGTGCCAGCAGCTCCCAAGCCTTCAACACTGAAGCTTTCTTT. It specifies CASSSQAFNTEAFF.